Below are 4 T cell receptor beta chains sequenced from a single sample in a study of T cell responses to AZD1222 COVID-19 vaccine (dated by TCRdb to about 2021). Taken with the paper, the label for time point translates to: baseline before first vaccination. Preparation of the library involved the immunoSEQ multiplex PCR assay. In TCRdb, the immuneACCESS table is reduced to in-frame sequences with V and J assigned. These tables do not hold every clone; where another copy was compared, an unresolved V gene accounts for under half, and the others remain unexplained. Recorded for this sample are approximately 150,000 clones; 85% to 90% of them occurred a single time. Together, the top ten hold roughly 1.7% of the sample. The sequencing used peripheral blood, collected on day 0 of AZD1222 vaccination. Receptor source: an adult in good health.

The chain couples TRBV7-9 to TRBJ1-4, with TRBD1 matching 9 bases. The germline gives CDR1 SEHNR, CDR2 FQNEAQ (reference sequence). With 7 bases clipped from V and 7 bases from J, the junction kept 10 bases outside the gene matches. The CDR3 loop spans 15 amino acids. This CDR3 is CASTSVGTGFEKLFF. The CDR3 nucleotides are TGTGCCAGCACCTCGGTTGGGACAGGGTTTGAAAAACTGTTTTTT.

This clone was detected only once. The V gene is TRBV6-5, the J gene TRBJ1-1, with D maybe TRBD1 (6 bases). Germline-derived CDR1 and CDR2 are MNHEY and SVGAGI. This CDR3 comprises 11 residues. The V end lost 6 bases, the J end lost 12 bases, and 14 bases lay between the germline ends. Here the CDR3 DNA reads TGTGCCAGCAGCGGGGGCGGGAGGACTTTCTTT. This gives the protein CASSGGGRTFF.

J is TRBJ1-4 and V is TRBV7-9; the match to TRBD1 covers 7 bases. From germline, CDR1 is SEHNR and CDR2 FQNEAQ (reference sequence). V trimming: 2 bases; J trimming: 6 bases; junction bases outside the gene matches: 6. The CDR3 spans 15 residues. The CDR3 sequence: CASSLPSGTDEKLFF. The CDR3 DNA follows: TGTGCCAGCAGCTTACCTTCCGGGACAGATGAAAAACTGTTTTTT. The full variable domain, rest sourced from reference TRBV7-9 and TRBJ1-4, is DTGVSQNPRHKITKRGQNVTFRCDPISEHNRLYWYRQTLGQGPEFLTYFQNEAQLEKSRLLSDRFSAERPKGSFSTLEIQRTEQGDSAMYLCASSLPSGTDEKLFFGSGTQLSVL.

The rearrangement uses TRBV9 and TRBJ2-2, with TRBD2 matching over 7 bases. This CDR3 is built from 16 residues. Germline CDR1 and CDR2: SGDLS and YYNGEE. The ends lost 3 bases at V and 2 bases at J; junction bases unmatched: 7. Here the CDR3 DNA reads TGTGCCAGCAGCGAGGGGACTACGCCCAACACCGGGGAGCTGTTTTTT. As protein: CASSEGTTPNTGELFF.